The entry below describes one T cell receptor (beta chain). The junction and the germline gene differ at one end; a read error may be behind it. In germline, CDR1 is MDHEN, CDR2 SYDVKM. This CDR3 has 16 amino acids. The PCR was carried out with 60 Vbeta primers and 13 Jbeta primers. The assay was immunoSEQ multiplex PCR, and TCRdb's table has in-frame clones only and misses some. The table includes 80,000 or so clones, roughly 72% detected once. This record belongs to a study of cytomegalovirus exposure and HLA in healthy donors. The TCR originated in a young man in good health and CMV-seropositive. The chain combines TRBV28 with TRBJ2-3; TRBD2 agrees at 8 bases. The specimen was PBMCs. The CDR3 sequence: CASSSIAGTGTDTQYF. CDR3 DNA: TGTGCCAGCAGTTCGATAGCGGGAACGGGCACGGATACGCAGTATTTT.